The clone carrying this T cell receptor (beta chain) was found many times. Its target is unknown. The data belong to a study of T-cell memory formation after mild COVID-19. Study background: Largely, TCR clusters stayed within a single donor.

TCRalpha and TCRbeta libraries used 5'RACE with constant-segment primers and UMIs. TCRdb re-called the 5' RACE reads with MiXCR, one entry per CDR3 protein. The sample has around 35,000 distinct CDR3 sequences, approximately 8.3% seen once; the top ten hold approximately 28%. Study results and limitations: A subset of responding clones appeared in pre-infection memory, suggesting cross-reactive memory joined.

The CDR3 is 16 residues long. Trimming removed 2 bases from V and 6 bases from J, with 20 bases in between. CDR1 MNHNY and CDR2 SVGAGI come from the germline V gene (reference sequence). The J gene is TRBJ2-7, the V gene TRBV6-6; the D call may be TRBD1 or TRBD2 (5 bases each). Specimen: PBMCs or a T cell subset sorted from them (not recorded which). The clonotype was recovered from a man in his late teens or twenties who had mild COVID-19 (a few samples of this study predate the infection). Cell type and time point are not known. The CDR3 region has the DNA TGTGCCAGCAGTTACCACTACTTTGGGACGGTTCCCGAGCAGTACGTC. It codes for CASSYHYFGTVPEQYV.